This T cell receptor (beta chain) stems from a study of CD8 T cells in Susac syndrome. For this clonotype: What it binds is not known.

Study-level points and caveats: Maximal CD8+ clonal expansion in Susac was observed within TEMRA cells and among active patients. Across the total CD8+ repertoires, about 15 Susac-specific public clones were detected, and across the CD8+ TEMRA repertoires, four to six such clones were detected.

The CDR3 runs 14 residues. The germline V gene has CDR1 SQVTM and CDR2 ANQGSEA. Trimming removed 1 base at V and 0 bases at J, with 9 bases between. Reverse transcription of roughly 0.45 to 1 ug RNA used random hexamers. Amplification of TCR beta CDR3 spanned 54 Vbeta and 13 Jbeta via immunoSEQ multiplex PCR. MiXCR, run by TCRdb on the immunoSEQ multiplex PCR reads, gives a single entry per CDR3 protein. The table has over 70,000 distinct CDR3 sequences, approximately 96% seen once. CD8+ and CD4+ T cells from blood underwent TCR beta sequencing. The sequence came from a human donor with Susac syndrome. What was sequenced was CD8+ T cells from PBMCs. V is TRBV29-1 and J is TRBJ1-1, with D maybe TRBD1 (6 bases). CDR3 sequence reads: CSVEAGDMNTEAFF. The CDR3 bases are TGCAGCGTTGAAGCAGGGGACATGAACACTGAAGCTTTCTTT.